The present T cell receptor beta chain was sequenced within a study of long-term antiretroviral therapy in people with HIV. Study results and caveats: Blood was collected between 2004 and 2017, possibly under older ART regimens.

Running of the v3.0 immunoSEQ assay took place at survey level. Data came from immunoSEQ multiplex PCR; TCRdb stores just in-frame clones and leaves some out. This sample has around 25,000 clones, with around 88% found just once. With 6 bases removed from V and 6 bases from J, the gap between germline ends came to 17 bases. The length of the CDR3 is 14 residues. Germline-derived CDR1 and CDR2 are SNHLY and FYNNEI. Details on this clone: The antigen is not known.

The material sequenced was unsorted PBMCs, taken more than 4.4 years after starting antiretroviral therapy. The rearrangement links TRBV2 to TRBJ1-1, with D perhaps matching TRBD1 (6 bases). The receptor's source is a man in his thirties or forties with HIV. Here the CDR3 reads CASRKTGSRAEAFF. CDR3 sequence (DNA): TGTGCCAGCAGAAAAACAGGGTCGAGAGCTGAAGCTTTCTTT. Full variable domain (remainder filled in from reference TRBV2 and TRBJ1-1): EPEVTQTPSHQVTQMGQEVILRCVPISNHLYFYWYRQILGQKVEFLVSFYNNEISEKSEIFDDQFSVERPDGSNFTLKIRSTKLEDSAMYFCASRKTGSRAEAFFGQGTRLTVV.